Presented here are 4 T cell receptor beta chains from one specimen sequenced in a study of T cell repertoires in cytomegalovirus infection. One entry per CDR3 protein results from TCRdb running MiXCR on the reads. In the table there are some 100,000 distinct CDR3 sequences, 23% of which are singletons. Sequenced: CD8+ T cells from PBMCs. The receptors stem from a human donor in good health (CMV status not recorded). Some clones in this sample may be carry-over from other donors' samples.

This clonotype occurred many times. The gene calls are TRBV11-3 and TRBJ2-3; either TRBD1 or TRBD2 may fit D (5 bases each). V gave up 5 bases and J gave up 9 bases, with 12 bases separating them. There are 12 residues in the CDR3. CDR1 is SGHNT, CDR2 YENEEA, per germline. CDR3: CASSPWDGTQYF. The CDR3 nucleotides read TGTGCCAGCAGCCCCTGGGACGGGACGCAGTATTTT.

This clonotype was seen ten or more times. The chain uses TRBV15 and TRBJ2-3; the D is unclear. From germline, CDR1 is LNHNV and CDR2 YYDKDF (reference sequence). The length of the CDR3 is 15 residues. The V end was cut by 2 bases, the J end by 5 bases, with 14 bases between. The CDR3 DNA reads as TGTGCCACCAGCAGAACAGTCGTCCCGATAGATACGCAGTATTTT. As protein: CATSRTVVPIDTQYF. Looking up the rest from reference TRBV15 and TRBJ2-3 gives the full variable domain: DAMVIQNPRYQVTQFGKPVTLSCSQTLNHNVMYWYQQKSSQAPKLLFHYYDKDFNNEADTPDNFQSRRPNTSFCFLDIRSPGLGDTAMYLCATSRTVVPIDTQYFGPGTRLTVL.

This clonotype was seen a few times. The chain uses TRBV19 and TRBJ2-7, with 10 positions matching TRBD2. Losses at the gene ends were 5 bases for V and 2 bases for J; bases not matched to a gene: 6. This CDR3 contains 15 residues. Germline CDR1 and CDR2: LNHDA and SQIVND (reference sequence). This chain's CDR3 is CASSPRTSGTYEQYF. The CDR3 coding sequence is TGTGCCAGTAGTCCCCGGACTAGCGGAACCTACGAGCAGTACTTC. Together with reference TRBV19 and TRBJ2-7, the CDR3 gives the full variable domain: DGGITQSPKYLFRKEGQNVTLSCEQNLNHDAMYWYRQDPGQGLRLIYYSQIVNDFQKGDIAEGYSVSREKKESFPLTVTSAQKNPTAFYLCASSPRTSGTYEQYFGPGTRLTVT.

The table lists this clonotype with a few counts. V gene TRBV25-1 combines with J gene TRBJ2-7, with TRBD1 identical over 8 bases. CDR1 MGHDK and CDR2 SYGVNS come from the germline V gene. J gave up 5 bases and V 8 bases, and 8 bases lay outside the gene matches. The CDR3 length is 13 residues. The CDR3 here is CASWGTGSHEQYF. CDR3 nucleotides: TGTGCCAGCTGGGGGACAGGTAGTCACGAGCAGTACTTC.